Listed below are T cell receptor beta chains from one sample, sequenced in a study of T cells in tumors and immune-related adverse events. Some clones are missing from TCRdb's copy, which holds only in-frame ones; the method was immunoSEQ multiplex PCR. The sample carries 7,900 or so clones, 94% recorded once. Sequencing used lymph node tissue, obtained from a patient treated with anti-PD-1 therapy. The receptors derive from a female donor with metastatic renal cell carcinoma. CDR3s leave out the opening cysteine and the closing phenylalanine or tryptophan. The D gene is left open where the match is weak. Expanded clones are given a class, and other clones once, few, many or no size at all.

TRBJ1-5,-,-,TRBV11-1,ASSWDSNQPQH
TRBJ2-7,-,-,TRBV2,ASIDRSFGQY
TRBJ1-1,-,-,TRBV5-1,ASSLVFAGSMNTEAF
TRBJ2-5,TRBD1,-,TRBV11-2,ASSLEWGTDETQY
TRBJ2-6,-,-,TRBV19,ASSIMGSGANVLT
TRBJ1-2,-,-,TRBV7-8,ASSQDSPSYT
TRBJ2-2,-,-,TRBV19,ASTQAQGNTGELF
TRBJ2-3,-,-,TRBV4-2,ASSQRTGADTQY
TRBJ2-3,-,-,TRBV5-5,ASSIGGVSTDTQY
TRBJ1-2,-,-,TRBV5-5,ASSLEAGYGYGYT
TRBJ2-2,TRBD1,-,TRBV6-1,ASKWDRGPGELF
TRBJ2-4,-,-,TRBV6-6,ASNHARGRENIQY
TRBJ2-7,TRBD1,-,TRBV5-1,ASSFDRASYEQY
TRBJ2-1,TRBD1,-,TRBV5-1,ASSSGTGVYNEQF
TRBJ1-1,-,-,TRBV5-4,ASSLVDKRSTEAF
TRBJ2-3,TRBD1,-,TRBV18,ASSPSFSVQGSADTQY
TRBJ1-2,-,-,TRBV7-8,ASSLVGGDYGYT
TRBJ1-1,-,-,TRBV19,ASSIMPGHTEAF
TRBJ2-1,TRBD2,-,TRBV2,ASINPGLAYREQF
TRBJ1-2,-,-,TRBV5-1,ASSLVTGSYGYT
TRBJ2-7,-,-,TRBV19,ASSSQASYEQY
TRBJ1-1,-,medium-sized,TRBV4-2,ASSHLQRMNTEAF
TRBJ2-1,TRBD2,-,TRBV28,ASWSGIVVNEQF
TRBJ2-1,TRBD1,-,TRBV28,ASSLIHTGAYNEQF
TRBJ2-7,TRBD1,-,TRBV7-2,ASSLEGQGFSEQY
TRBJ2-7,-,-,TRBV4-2,ASSQASGRSYEQY
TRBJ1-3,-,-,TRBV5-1,ASSLAQGPSSGNTIY
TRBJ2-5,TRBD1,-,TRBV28,ASSRGTGQETQY
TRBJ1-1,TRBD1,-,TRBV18,ASSPGQINTEAF
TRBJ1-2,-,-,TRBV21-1,ASSKEAGQGAAGYT
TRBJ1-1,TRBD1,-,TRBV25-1,ASSEPGTGNTEAF
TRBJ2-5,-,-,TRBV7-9,ASSSSSGLETQY
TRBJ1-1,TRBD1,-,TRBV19,ASSIQGAGNTEAF
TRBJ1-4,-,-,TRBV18,ASSPPSPGAVGEKLF
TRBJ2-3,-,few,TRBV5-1,ASSLGGTARTDTQY
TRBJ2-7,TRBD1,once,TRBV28,ASSSGQGYEQY
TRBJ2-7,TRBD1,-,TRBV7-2,ASSSYRGRPEQY
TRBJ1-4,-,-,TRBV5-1,ASSLAPTTGLF
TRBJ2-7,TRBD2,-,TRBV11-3,ASSFSGLAGIGGEQY
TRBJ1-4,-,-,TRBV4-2,ASSHNLGGNEKLF
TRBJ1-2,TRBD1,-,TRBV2,ASIPRGGDYGYT
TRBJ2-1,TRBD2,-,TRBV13,ASSTPGLANEQF
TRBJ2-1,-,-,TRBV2,ASSEDRLNEQF